This passage covers 17 T cell receptor beta chains from one sample sequenced in a study of cytomegalovirus exposure and HLA in healthy donors. Both 60 Vbeta primers and 13 Jbeta primers went into the PCR. Assay used: immunoSEQ multiplex PCR; TCRdb lists only in-frame clones, some missing. There are 200,000 or so clones in the sample; roughly four fifths occur only once, and over 5% lies in the top ten. The sample consisted of PBMCs. The receptors originated from a woman aged 45-59 years in good health and CMV-seropositive.

The chain combines TRBV19 with TRBJ2-3, with unresolved D. Trimming pared 3 bases from V and 0 bases from J, leaving 7 bases between. CDR1 and CDR2 (germline): LNHDA, SQIVND (reference sequence). The CDR3 covers 14 residues. The DNA for the CDR3 is TGTGCCAGTAGTATTATCGTAAGCACAGATACGCAGTATTTT. This gives the protein CASSIIVSTDTQYF.

The chain combines TRBV5-1 with TRBJ2-3, with D tentatively TRBD2 (5 bases). The germline V and J ends were trimmed by 6 bases and 1 base, with 9 bases remaining between them. CDR3 length: 13 residues. Germline V lookup: CDR1 SGHRS, CDR2 YFSETQ. The CDR3 DNA reads TGCGCCAGCACCCGGACTGGCACAGATACGCAGTATTTT. Encoded protein: CASTRTGTDTQYF.

V and J are TRBV6-9 and TRBJ2-1; 8 bases fit TRBD2. The CDR3 sequence is 15 residues long. With 6 bases clipped from V and 6 bases from J, the junction kept 10 bases outside the gene matches. CDR1 is MNHGY and CDR2 is SVAAGI in the germline V gene. In DNA, the CDR3 is TGTGCCAGCAGGACGACCGGGACTAGAGTCAATGAGCAGTTCTTC. It specifies CASRTTGTRVNEQFF.

J is TRBJ2-5 and V is TRBV28; tentatively, D is TRBD2 (5 bases). The CDR3 spans 14 residues. Looked up from germline, CDR1 is MDHEN and CDR2 is SYDVKM. The V gene lost 5 bases and the J gene lost 2 bases, with 12 bases spanning the gap. CDR3 region: CASSPHTSQETQYF. Written as DNA, the CDR3 is TGTGCCAGCAGTCCCCATACTAGTCAAGAGACCCAGTACTTC.

As regards this clone: The sample carries other DNA sequences with the same CDR3. The rearrangement links TRBV5-1 to TRBJ2-7; 9 bases line up with TRBD1. Germline assignment: CDR1 SGHRS and CDR2 YFSETQ. CDR3 length: 13 amino acids. V trimming: 4 bases; J trimming: 4 bases; junction bases outside the gene matches: 3. CDR3 in DNA: TGCGCCAGCAGCGTGACAGGGGGGTACGAGCAGTACTTC. Its translation is CASSVTGGYEQYF. Based on the CDR3 plus reference TRBV5-1 and TRBJ2-7, the full variable domain is KAGVTQTPRYLIKTRGQQVTLSCSPISGHRSVSWYQQTPGQGLQFLFEYFSETQRNKGNFPGRFSGRQFSNSRSEMNVSTLELGDSALYLCASSVTGGYEQYFGPGTRLTVT.

The chain carries TRBV28 and TRBJ1-5; 9 bases agree with TRBD1. This CDR3 comprises 16 residues. The ends lost 6 bases at V and 6 bases at J; junction bases unmatched: 12. CDR1 and CDR2 (germline): MDHEN, SYDVKM. The CDR3: CASRGRGYRGRQPQHF. The CDR3 nucleotides are TGTGCCAGCAGGGGAAGGGGCTACAGGGGGCGTCAGCCCCAGCATTTT.

This chain uses TRBV5-4 with TRBJ2-2, with 10 positions matching TRBD1. V trimming: 4 bases; J trimming: 1 base; junction bases outside the gene matches: 4. The CDR3 spans 16 residues. Germline lookup yields CDR1 SGHNT and CDR2 YYREEE (reference sequence). This CDR3 is CASSGRTGGNTGELFF. The CDR3 nucleotides read TGTGCCAGCAGCGGCAGGACAGGGGGGAACACCGGGGAGCTGTTTTTT. Full variable domain (remainder filled in from reference TRBV5-4 and TRBJ2-2): ETGVTQSPTHLIKTRGQQVTLRCSSQSGHNTVSWYQQALGQGPQFIFQYYREEENGRGNFPPRFSGLQFPNYSSELNVNALELDDSALYLCASSGRTGGNTGELFFGEGSRLTVL.

The gene calls are TRBV2 and TRBJ2-5; D not certain. V lost 4 bases, J lost 3 bases, and 12 bases lay in between. CDR1 is SNHLY and CDR2 is FYNNEI in the germline V gene. This CDR3 comprises 14 residues. The CDR3 DNA sequence: TGTGCCAGCAGTGCATGGGCTACCGAAGAGACCCAGTACTTC. It specifies CASSAWATEETQYF.

This clone occurred once. The chain couples TRBV28 to TRBJ1-1; D is undetermined. The germline CDR1 and CDR2 sequences are MDHEN and SYDVKM. This CDR3 region has 14 residues. V was pared by 6 bases and J by 0 bases, with 11 bases between. The CDR3 region has the DNA TGTGCCAGCAGACCACAGTTACTGAACACTGAAGCTTTCTTT. Translated: CASRPQLLNTEAFF.

For this clone: Other DNA sequences in the same sample also yield this CDR3. This chain uses TRBV28 with TRBJ1-2, with D perhaps matching TRBD1 (5 bases). CDR1 and CDR2 from the germline V gene are MDHEN and SYDVKM. Trimming cost V 6 bases and J 3 bases, with 11 bases left between them. The CDR3 loop spans 13 amino acids. DNA for the CDR3: TGTGCCAGCAGCTCCGGGACTGACTATGGCTACACCTTC. Encoded protein: CASSSGTDYGYTF.

V usage is TRBV10-1 and J usage is TRBJ2-7; 10 bases align to TRBD1. The V gene's germline CDR1 is WNHNN and CDR2 SYGVQD (reference sequence). The CDR3 has 16 residues. V lost 2 bases and J lost 4; bases outside the gene matches: 8. This CDR3 reads CASSELATGGLYEQYF. CDR3 nucleotides: TGCGCCAGCAGTGAGCTCGCGACAGGGGGCTTATACGAGCAGTACTTC.

The chain has TRBV27 and TRBJ2-2; D is perhaps TRBD1 (6 bases). V was cut by 7 bases and J by 3 bases, with 12 bases left in between. The CDR3 is 14 amino acids. The germline V gene encodes CDR1 MNHEY and CDR2 SMNVEV (reference sequence). The CDR3 protein is CASTRTDHTGELFF. The CDR3 nucleotides read TGTGCCAGCACCAGGACAGACCACACCGGGGAGCTGTTTTTT.

The V call is TRBV27, the J call TRBJ1-2; D gene uncertain. This CDR3 contains 13 residues. The germline V gene encodes CDR1 MNHEY and CDR2 SMNVEV (reference sequence). Trimming pared 5 bases from V and 2 bases from J, leaving 9 bases between. The CDR3 loop is CASSPRNNYGYTF. In nucleotides, the CDR3 is TGTGCCAGCAGTCCCAGAAACAACTATGGCTACACCTTC.

This chain joins TRBV6-6 and TRBJ2-1; maybe TRBD2 (6 bases). Germline V gene lookup returns CDR1 MNHNY and CDR2 SVGAGI (reference sequence). Trimming left V 8 bases short and J 16 bases short, with 27 bases between. The CDR3 has 14 amino acids. CDR3: CASRAGERAVRDFF. The CDR3 DNA sequence: TGTGCCAGCCGAGCGGGCGAGCGCGCCGTAAGAGATTTCTTC.

This rearrangement joins TRBV28 to TRBJ2-1; 9 bases map to TRBD1. V shed 4 bases and J 7 bases; nucleotides not matched to a gene: 5. Germline V gene lookup returns CDR1 MDHEN and CDR2 SYDVKM. There are 14 residues in the CDR3. The CDR3 DNA follows: TGTGCCAGCAGTTCCCGACAGGGGGGAAATGAGCAGTTCTTC. It codes for CASSSRQGGNEQFF. The full variable domain, in which reference TRBV28 and TRBJ2-1 provide the parts outside the CDR3, is DVKVTQSSRYLVKRTGEKVFLECVQDMDHENMFWYRQDPGLGLRLIYFSYDVKMKEKGDIPEGYSVSREKKERFSLILESASTNQTSMYLCASSSRQGGNEQFFGPGTRLTVL.

The chain uses TRBV5-4 and TRBJ2-1; a possible D gene is TRBD2 (5 bases). Germline V CDR1 and CDR2: SGHNT, YYREEE (reference sequence). V lost 0 bases, J lost 9 bases, and 10 bases lay in between. The CDR3 is made up of 13 amino acids. The CDR3 sequence is CASSLDGKGEQFF. CDR3 in DNA: TGTGCCAGCAGCTTGGACGGGAAGGGTGAGCAGTTCTTC.

The V and J genes are TRBV5-4 and TRBJ2-7, with 7 bases that match TRBD1. The CDR3 runs to 14 residues. Germline-derived CDR1 and CDR2 are SGHNT and YYREEE (reference sequence). V was pared by 1 base and J by 7 bases, with 8 bases of the junction left unmatched. The DNA for the CDR3 is TGTGCCAGCAGCTTGTCCCAACAGGGGTTGGAGCAGTACTTC. It specifies CASSLSQQGLEQYF.